These T cell receptor beta chains were read from a single sample in a study of blood T cell repertoires in COVID-19. TCRdb's copy holds only in-frame clones and misses some; the assay was immunoSEQ multiplex PCR. The sample includes about 260,000 clones, around 84% of them seen just once. The sample was peripheral blood. These receptors all stem from a woman in her sixties with COVID-19, enrolled during active disease. Each CDR3 is given with its conserved first and last residue. The order of the fields is CDR3 length, D gene, clone size, V gene, J gene, CDR3 protein, CDR3 DNA. A D gene is named only where the DNA matches it firmly. Size is stated for part of the rows, as once, few or many counts, or as a class when the clone is expanded.

CDR3 length: 14
D gene: TRBD1
clone size: .
V gene: TRBV25-1
J gene: TRBJ1-6
CDR3 protein: CASAGGQGHSPLHF
CDR3 DNA: TGTGCCAGCGCCGGGGGACAGGGGCATTCACCCCTCCACTTT

CDR3 length: 16
D gene: .
clone size: .
V gene: TRBV7-6
J gene: TRBJ2-5
CDR3 protein: CASSFGFQGGLETQYF
CDR3 DNA: TGTGCCAGCAGCTTCGGGTTTCAAGGCGGGTTGGAGACCCAGTACTTC

CDR3 length: 13
D gene: .
clone size: .
V gene: TRBV19
J gene: TRBJ2-5
CDR3 protein: CATGRGLRETQYF
CDR3 DNA: TGTGCCACCGGGCGGGGGCTAAGGGAGACCCAGTACTTC

CDR3 length: 16
D gene: TRBD2
clone size: few
V gene: TRBV24-1
J gene: TRBJ2-3
CDR3 protein: CATSEGTSGRLDTQYF
CDR3 DNA: TGTGCCACCAGTGAGGGGACTAGCGGGAGGTTAGATACGCAGTATTTT

CDR3 length: 13
D gene: .
clone size: .
V gene: TRBV19
J gene: TRBJ1-5
CDR3 protein: CASSITVNQPQHF
CDR3 DNA: TGTGCCAGTAGTATAACAGTCAATCAGCCCCAGCATTTT

CDR3 length: 16
D gene: .
clone size: .
V gene: TRBV5-1
J gene: TRBJ1-4
CDR3 protein: CASSLAGQGTNEKLFF
CDR3 DNA: TGCGCCAGCAGCTTGGCCGGTCAGGGAACTAATGAAAAACTGTTTTTT

CDR3 length: 15
D gene: .
clone size: .
V gene: TRBV15
J gene: TRBJ2-1
CDR3 protein: CATSRSGASYNEQFF
CDR3 DNA: TGTGCCACCAGCAGGTCTGGAGCCTCCTACAATGAGCAGTTCTTC

CDR3 length: 14
D gene: TRBD1
clone size: few
V gene: TRBV5-1
J gene: TRBJ1-2
CDR3 protein: CASSLQGEGWGYTF
CDR3 DNA: TGCGCCAGCAGCTTGCAGGGGGAAGGATGGGGCTACACCTTC

CDR3 length: 18
D gene: TRBD1
clone size: once
V gene: TRBV7-9
J gene: TRBJ2-5
CDR3 protein: CASTPGTGIPPVLETQYF
CDR3 DNA: TGTGCCAGCACACCCGGGACAGGAATTCCGCCCGTGTTGGAGACCCAGTACTTC

CDR3 length: 15
D gene: TRBD1
clone size: .
V gene: TRBV24-1
J gene: TRBJ2-5
CDR3 protein: CATSDSRTGQETQYF
CDR3 DNA: TGTGCCACCAGTGATTCCCGGACAGGCCAAGAGACCCAGTACTTC

CDR3 length: 15
D gene: .
clone size: .
V gene: TRBV24-1
J gene: TRBJ1-5
CDR3 protein: CATSEGRGSNQPQHF
CDR3 DNA: TGTGCCACCAGTGAGGGGAGAGGGAGCAATCAGCCCCAGCATTTT

CDR3 length: 15
D gene: TRBD1
clone size: .
V gene: TRBV28
J gene: TRBJ1-2
CDR3 protein: CASSFLDRDGYGYTF
CDR3 DNA: TGTGCCAGCAGTTTCCTCGACAGGGACGGCTATGGCTACACCTTC

CDR3 length: 18
D gene: TRBD1
clone size: .
V gene: TRBV6-4
J gene: TRBJ2-5
CDR3 protein: CASSEGKTGASIQETQYF
CDR3 DNA: TGTGCCAGCAGTGAGGGAAAGACAGGGGCGAGCATCCAAGAGACCCAGTACTTC

CDR3 length: 14
D gene: .
clone size: once
V gene: TRBV5-8
J gene: TRBJ1-2
CDR3 protein: CASSPIRGIGSYTF
CDR3 DNA: TGTGCCAGCAGCCCCATACGGGGGATTGGTAGCTACACCTTC

CDR3 length: 15
D gene: TRBD1
clone size: .
V gene: TRBV5-1
J gene: TRBJ2-5
CDR3 protein: CASSTAGTGKETQYF
CDR3 DNA: TGCGCCAGCAGCACCGCCGGGACAGGAAAAGAGACCCAGTACTTC

CDR3 length: 15
D gene: TRBD1
clone size: .
V gene: TRBV19
J gene: TRBJ2-1
CDR3 protein: CASSTGQGGYNEQFF
CDR3 DNA: TGTGCCAGTAGTACCGGACAGGGAGGCTACAATGAGCAGTTCTTC

CDR3 length: 16
D gene: .
clone size: .
V gene: TRBV30
J gene: TRBJ2-2
CDR3 protein: CAWTNWRERGTGELFF
CDR3 DNA: TGTGCCTGGACCAATTGGAGGGAGAGGGGAACCGGGGAGCTGTTTTTT

CDR3 length: 15
D gene: TRBD2
clone size: once
V gene: TRBV6-2/TRBV6-3
J gene: TRBJ2-7
CDR3 protein: CASSYGLADPYEQYF
CDR3 DNA: TGTGCCAGCAGTTACGGACTAGCGGACCCCTACGAGCAGTACTTC

CDR3 length: 18
D gene: TRBD1
clone size: .
V gene: TRBV24-1
J gene: TRBJ1-2
CDR3 protein: CATSDSGDSQIYNYGYTF
CDR3 DNA: TGTGCCACCAGTGATTCGGGGGACAGCCAAATATATAACTATGGCTACACCTTC

CDR3 length: 15
D gene: TRBD1
clone size: few
V gene: TRBV5-1
J gene: TRBJ1-2
CDR3 protein: CASSLAGTANYGYTF
CDR3 DNA: TGCGCCAGCAGCTTGGCCGGGACAGCAAACTATGGCTACACCTTC

CDR3 length: 16
D gene: .
clone size: .
V gene: TRBV6-5
J gene: TRBJ1-2
CDR3 protein: CASSSETGTGNYGYTF
CDR3 DNA: TGTGCCAGCAGTTCCGAGACCGGGACTGGAAACTATGGCTACACCTTC

CDR3 length: 13
D gene: .
clone size: .
V gene: TRBV25-1
J gene: TRBJ1-1
CDR3 protein: CASSEWGESRAFF
CDR3 DNA: TGTGCCAGCAGTGAATGGGGAGAGTCCAGGGCTTTCTTT

CDR3 length: 14
D gene: TRBD1
clone size: few
V gene: TRBV19
J gene: TRBJ1-1
CDR3 protein: CASSHRGMNTEAFF
CDR3 DNA: TGTGCCAGTAGCCACAGGGGCATGAACACTGAAGCTTTCTTT

CDR3 length: 13
D gene: .
clone size: .
V gene: TRBV10-3
J gene: TRBJ1-5
CDR3 protein: CASRGAGDQPQHF
CDR3 DNA: TGTGCCTCCAGGGGAGCGGGGGATCAGCCCCAGCATTTT

CDR3 length: 11
D gene: .
clone size: .
V gene: TRBV6-6
J gene: TRBJ2-4
CDR3 protein: CASSSRNIQYF
CDR3 DNA: TGTGCCAGCAGTTCGAGAAACATTCAGTACTTC

CDR3 length: 13
D gene: TRBD1
clone size: once
V gene: TRBV18
J gene: TRBJ1-5
CDR3 protein: CASSLQGDQPQHF
CDR3 DNA: TGTGCCAGCTCACTCCAGGGGGATCAGCCCCAGCATTTT

CDR3 length: 14
D gene: .
clone size: .
V gene: TRBV18
J gene: TRBJ1-5
CDR3 protein: CASSRDGGDQPQHF
CDR3 DNA: TGTGCCAGCTCACGGGACGGCGGGGATCAGCCCCAGCATTTT

CDR3 length: 14
D gene: TRBD1
clone size: .
V gene: TRBV5-5
J gene: TRBJ2-1
CDR3 protein: CASSLTGGYNEQFF
CDR3 DNA: TGTGCCAGCAGCTTGACAGGGGGCTACAATGAGCAGTTCTTC

CDR3 length: 14
D gene: .
clone size: .
V gene: TRBV27
J gene: TRBJ1-2
CDR3 protein: CASSLGAGNYGYTF
CDR3 DNA: TGTGCCAGCAGTTTGGGCGCAGGGAACTATGGCTACACCTTC

CDR3 length: 14
D gene: TRBD1
clone size: few
V gene: TRBV30
J gene: TRBJ1-3
CDR3 protein: CAWRGQGSGNTIYF
CDR3 DNA: TGTGCCTGGAGGGGACAGGGGTCTGGAAACACCATATATTTT

CDR3 length: 13
D gene: .
clone size: once
V gene: TRBV2
J gene: TRBJ2-7
CDR3 protein: CASSGTVLGEQYF
CDR3 DNA: TGTGCCAGCAGTGGGACAGTCCTCGGAGAGCAGTACTTC

CDR3 length: 14
D gene: .
clone size: once
V gene: TRBV5-1
J gene: TRBJ1-2
CDR3 protein: CASSRSDSNYGYTF
CDR3 DNA: TGCGCCAGCAGCCGAAGTGACAGTAACTATGGCTACACCTTC

CDR3 length: 14
D gene: .
clone size: .
V gene: TRBV18
J gene: TRBJ1-2
CDR3 protein: CASSPLTANYGYTF
CDR3 DNA: TGTGCCAGCTCACCACTAACAGCCAACTATGGCTACACCTTC

CDR3 length: 15
D gene: TRBD1
clone size: .
V gene: TRBV2
J gene: TRBJ1-6
CDR3 protein: CASSEEGGDNSPLHF
CDR3 DNA: TGTGCCAGCAGTGAGGAAGGGGGCGATAATTCACCCCTCCACTTT

CDR3 length: 15
D gene: .
clone size: few
V gene: TRBV5-4
J gene: TRBJ2-6
CDR3 protein: CASSLEGDGANVLTF
CDR3 DNA: TGTGCCAGCAGCTTGGAGGGGGATGGGGCCAACGTCCTGACTTTC

CDR3 length: 11
D gene: .
clone size: .
V gene: TRBV30
J gene: TRBJ2-5
CDR3 protein: CAWTLRETQYF
CDR3 DNA: TGTGCCTGGACCCTACGAGAGACCCAGTACTTC

CDR3 length: 13
D gene: TRBD1
clone size: .
V gene: TRBV19
J gene: TRBJ1-5
CDR3 protein: CASGQGAGQPQHF
CDR3 DNA: TGTGCCAGTGGACAGGGGGCGGGTCAGCCCCAGCATTTT

CDR3 length: 14
D gene: .
clone size: .
V gene: TRBV5-4
J gene: TRBJ2-3
CDR3 protein: CASSSQGGTDTQYF
CDR3 DNA: TGTGCCAGCAGCTCCCAAGGGGGAACAGATACGCAGTATTTT

CDR3 length: 18
D gene: TRBD1
clone size: .
V gene: TRBV18
J gene: TRBJ2-7
CDR3 protein: CASSPTSKPGQGIYEQYF
CDR3 DNA: TGTGCCAGCTCACCGACCAGTAAGCCGGGACAGGGGATTTACGAGCAGTACTTC

CDR3 length: 13
D gene: .
clone size: .
V gene: TRBV29-1
J gene: TRBJ2-1
CDR3 protein: CSVESYRYNEQFF
CDR3 DNA: TGCAGCGTTGAGAGTTACCGGTACAATGAGCAGTTCTTC

CDR3 length: 13
D gene: TRBD1
clone size: .
V gene: TRBV5-4
J gene: TRBJ2-1
CDR3 protein: CASSITGGRSQFF
CDR3 DNA: TGTGCCAGCAGCATAACAGGGGGAAGATCGCAGTTCTTC

CDR3 length: 16
D gene: .
clone size: .
V gene: TRBV27
J gene: TRBJ1-4
CDR3 protein: CASSPPRGTPNEKLFF
CDR3 DNA: TGTGCCAGCAGTCCCCCAAGAGGGACACCAAATGAAAAACTGTTTTTT

CDR3 length: 15
D gene: TRBD1
clone size: once
V gene: TRBV28
J gene: TRBJ2-7
CDR3 protein: CASSAGTAFNHEQYF
CDR3 DNA: TGTGCCAGCAGTGCAGGGACAGCTTTCAACCACGAGCAGTACTTC

CDR3 length: 13
D gene: TRBD1
clone size: .
V gene: TRBV10-3
J gene: TRBJ1-1
CDR3 protein: CAISEQGKTEAFF
CDR3 DNA: TGTGCCATCAGTGAACAGGGGAAGACTGAAGCTTTCTTT

CDR3 length: 15
D gene: .
clone size: .
V gene: TRBV7-2
J gene: TRBJ1-3
CDR3 protein: CASSLGRGAGNTIYF
CDR3 DNA: TGTGCCAGCAGCTTAGGGCGGGGAGCGGGAAACACCATATATTTT

CDR3 length: 15
D gene: TRBD2
clone size: .
V gene: TRBV4-2
J gene: TRBJ2-3
CDR3 protein: CASSQGRERTDTQYF
CDR3 DNA: TGTGCCAGCAGCCAAGGGCGGGAGAGGACAGATACGCAGTATTTT

CDR3 length: 15
D gene: .
clone size: .
V gene: TRBV7-6
J gene: TRBJ2-1
CDR3 protein: CANRLGDQGGNEQFF
CDR3 DNA: TGTGCCAATCGTCTAGGGGATCAGGGAGGCAATGAGCAGTTCTTC

CDR3 length: 12
D gene: .
clone size: .
V gene: TRBV27
J gene: TRBJ2-7
CDR3 protein: CASSLLSYEQYF
CDR3 DNA: TGTGCCAGCAGTTTACTCTCCTACGAGCAGTACTTC

CDR3 length: 15
D gene: TRBD2
clone size: .
V gene: TRBV9
J gene: TRBJ2-5
CDR3 protein: CASSAQAGGGETQYF
CDR3 DNA: TGTGCCAGCAGTGCCCAAGCGGGAGGAGGCGAGACCCAGTACTTC